The 25 T cell receptor beta chains reported below all come from one sample, sequenced in a study of blood T cell repertoires in COVID-19. Clones were sequenced by immunoSEQ multiplex PCR, and TCRdb holds only the in-frame ones, with some missing. The table shows about 110,000 clones, with 65% to 80% occurring only once. Sequencing was performed on peripheral blood. Receptors were obtained from a woman between 65 and 79 years old with acute or convalescent COVID-19.

This clone was detected only a few times. This chain connects TRBV7-7 to TRBJ2-2; 10 bases agree with TRBD1. J gave up 4 bases and V 0 bases, and 5 bases lay outside the gene matches. Looked up from germline, CDR1 is SSHAT and CDR2 is FNYEAQ (reference sequence). The length of the CDR3 is 17 residues. The CDR3: CASSLARDRGVTGELFF. The CDR3 DNA sequence: TGTGCCAGCAGCTTAGCCCGGGACAGGGGAGTCACCGGGGAGCTGTTTTTT.

The chain carries TRBV4-1 and TRBJ2-3; the match to TRBD2 covers 7 bases. Germline V gene lookup returns CDR1 MGHRA and CDR2 YSYEKL. Trimming at V came to 1 base and at J to 8 bases, leaving 9 bases not matched to a gene. This CDR3 is 15 amino acids long. The CDR3 loop is CASSQGTRPQITQYF. The CDR3 DNA sequence: TGCGCCAGCAGCCAAGGGACTAGGCCACAGATTACGCAGTATTTT.

The chain uses TRBV6-1 and TRBJ1-5; the D is unclear. The CDR3 has 16 residues. V was clipped by 3 bases and J by 0 bases, with 12 bases between them. The germline V gene encodes CDR1 MNHNS and CDR2 SASEGT. This CDR3 reads CASSELEGYSNQPQHF. The CDR3 region has the DNA TGTGCCAGCAGTGAGTTGGAGGGATATAGCAATCAGCCCCAGCATTTT.

The J gene is TRBJ1-2, the V gene TRBV2; 8 bases line up with TRBD1. Germline assignment: CDR1 SNHLY and CDR2 FYNNEI. Trimming at V came to 6 bases and at J to 5 bases, leaving 8 bases not matched to a gene. CDR3 length: 14 amino acids. CDR3 amino acids: CASRETDRGYGYTF. The CDR3 DNA is TGTGCCAGCAGGGAAACCGACAGGGGATATGGCTACACCTTC.

The chain uses TRBV11-2 and TRBJ1-1, with 7 positions matching TRBD1. Losses at the gene ends were 1 base for V and 6 bases for J; bases not matched to a gene: 8. Looked up from germline, CDR1 is SGHAT and CDR2 is FQNNGV. This CDR3 is built from 15 residues. CDR3 amino acids: CASSLGDRVGAEAFF. Here the CDR3 DNA reads TGTGCCAGCAGCTTAGGCGACAGGGTTGGGGCTGAAGCTTTCTTT. The variable domain in full, completed from reference TRBV11-2 and TRBJ1-1, reads EAGVAQSPRYKIIEKRQSVAFWCNPISGHATLYWYQQILGQGPKLLIQFQNNGVVDDSQLPKDRFSAERLKGVDSTLKIQPAKLEDSAVYLCASSLGDRVGAEAFFGQGTRLTVV.

The J gene is TRBJ2-5, the V gene TRBV24-1, with D tentatively TRBD1 (5 bases). V lost 0 bases to trimming and J lost 5 bases, with 9 bases between them. This CDR3 contains 14 residues. Germline V gene data show CDR1 as KGHDR and CDR2 as SFDVKD. Here the CDR3 reads CATSDLPGLETQYF. DNA of the CDR3: TGTGCCACCAGTGATTTGCCAGGGTTGGAGACCCAGTACTTC.

V gene TRBV5-6 combines with J gene TRBJ1-5, with 8 bases matching TRBD1. In germline, CDR1 is SGHDT, CDR2 YYEEEE. V was pared by 3 bases and J by 4 bases, with 6 bases of the junction left unmatched. This CDR3 contains 15 residues. CDR3: CASSSSDRVNQPQHF. The CDR3 nucleotides are TGTGCCAGCAGCTCATCGGACAGGGTAAATCAGCCCCAGCATTTT.

V and J are TRBV27 and TRBJ2-3; 8 nucleotides match TRBD2. V lost 6 bases and J lost 3; bases outside the gene matches: 2. The CDR3 spans 13 residues. Germline V gene lookup returns CDR1 MNHEY and CDR2 SMNVEV (reference sequence). The CDR3 is CASRGLGTDTQYF. The CDR3 DNA reads as TGTGCCAGCAGGGGACTAGGTACAGATACGCAGTATTTT.

The chain employs TRBV7-9 and TRBJ2-1, with 13 positions matching TRBD2. There are 18 residues in the CDR3. Trimming removed 5 bases from V and 9 bases from J; junction bases left unmatched: 16. CDR1 and CDR2 (germline): SEHNR, FQNEAQ (reference sequence). The CDR3: CASSPMGPGLAGRGEQFF. DNA for the CDR3: TGTGCCAGCAGCCCAATGGGCCCGGGACTAGCGGGGAGGGGTGAGCAGTTCTTC.

This chain links TRBV6-1 with TRBJ2-2, with 7 bases aligning to TRBD1. CDR3 length equals 17 residues. V was pared by 0 bases and J by 5 bases, with 9 bases of the junction left unmatched. Germline V gene data show CDR1 as MNHNS and CDR2 as SASEGT. CDR3 region: CASSEALDRDLTGELFF. For the CDR3, the DNA is TGTGCCAGCAGTGAAGCACTTGACAGGGACCTTACCGGGGAGCTGTTTTTT.

The CDR3 bases are TGTGCCAGTAGTTTTGCTAGCGGGGGGACAACAGATACGCAGTATTTT. Residues: CASSFASGGTTDTQYF. This sequence joins TRBV19 and TRBJ2-3; 11 bases match TRBD2. The V and J ends lost 5 bases and 3 bases, in that order; junction bases with no gene match: 7. Germline V CDR1 and CDR2: LNHDA, SQIVND (reference sequence). The CDR3 spans 16 residues.

The chain is built from TRBV2 and TRBJ2-7, with TRBD2 matching over 12 bases. The CDR3 is made up of 13 amino acids. CDR1 and CDR2 from the germline V gene are SNHLY and FYNNEI. CDR3 nucleotide sequence: TGTGCAGCTAGCGGGGGGGCCAGGAACGAGCAGTACTTC. Protein sequence: CAASGGARNEQYF. Combining the CDR3 with reference TRBV2 and TRBJ2-7 gives the whole variable domain EPEVTQTPSHQVTQMGQEVILRCVPISNHLYFYWYRQILGQKVEFLVSFYNNEISEKSEIFDDQFSVERPDGSNFTLKIRSTKLEDSAMYFCAASGGARNEQYFGPGTRLTVT.

V usage is TRBV5-5 and J usage is TRBJ1-3, with a possible D match to TRBD1 (5 bases). V lost 4 bases and J 2 bases, leaving 16 bases between the germline ends. The CDR3 is made up of 16 amino acids. CDR1 is SGHKS and CDR2 is YYEKEE in the germline V gene (reference sequence). This chain's CDR3 is CASSASRAGTGNTIYF. CDR3 DNA sequence: TGTGCCAGCAGCGCGTCACGGGCAGGGACTGGAAACACCATATATTTT.

This chain uses TRBV5-4 with TRBJ1-2; 9 positions agree with TRBD1. The junction had 12 bases not matched to a gene; V was cut back by 2 bases and J by 4 bases. The CDR3 is made up of 17 amino acids. Per the germline V gene, CDR1 is SGHNT and CDR2 is YYREEE (reference sequence). This CDR3 is CASSFPGQGQVGYGYTF. The DNA for the CDR3 is TGTGCCAGCAGCTTTCCGGGACAGGGACAAGTTGGCTATGGCTACACCTTC.

This clone was recorded once. V is TRBV7-9 and J is TRBJ2-5; 8 bases are shared with TRBD2. Germline trimming cut 0 bases from V and 5 bases from J; bases unmatched to any gene: 11. The CDR3 runs to 17 residues. From germline, CDR1 is SEHNR and CDR2 FQNEAQ (reference sequence). CDR3 coding DNA: TGTGCCAGCAGCTTAGCTAAAACGGGGGGGTCGGGTGAGACCCAGTACTTC. The encoded protein is CASSLAKTGGSGETQYF.

The chain joins TRBV6-5 to TRBJ2-1, with D uncertain. CDR3 size: 16 residues. Germline CDR1 reads MNHEY; CDR2 reads SVGAGI. Trimming took 1 base from V and 0 from J, leaving 10 bases between them. The CDR3 DNA sequence: TGTGCCAGCAGTTACTACCAGTCCAGCTCCTACAATGAGCAGTTCTTC. Translating it yields CASSYYQSSSYNEQFF.

The V gene is TRBV5-6, the J gene TRBJ2-2; D perhaps matches TRBD1 (7 bases). V was shortened by 2 bases and J by 4 bases, with 21 bases between the two germline ends. The germline V gene has CDR1 SGHDT and CDR2 YYEEEE. The CDR3 loop spans 18 amino acids. Here the CDR3 DNA reads TGTGCCAGCAGCTTCCCCGACAGGGACTTAGAGACCACCGGGGAGCTGTTTTTT. Translated: CASSFPDRDLETTGELFF.

The chain couples TRBV5-1 to TRBJ2-1; 16 nucleotides match TRBD2. This CDR3 spans 21 amino acids. V gave up 0 bases and J gave up 2 bases; unmatched junction bases: 11. The germline V gene encodes CDR1 SGHRS and CDR2 YFSETQ. Here the CDR3 DNA reads TGCGCCAGCAGCTTGGAGGGACTAGCGGGGGGGCTACCTCTGGCCTACAATGAGCAGTTCTTC. Its protein is CASSLEGLAGGLPLAYNEQFF.

There are a few counts of this clone. DNA of the CDR3: TGTGCCAGCAGCCCGACACGTTTAATGAGCACTGAAGCTTTCTTT. It translates to CASSPTRLMSTEAFF. The V and J genes are TRBV14 and TRBJ1-1; D not certain. V gave up 4 bases and J gave up 4 bases, with 16 bases separating them. CDR1 is SGHDN, CDR2 FVKESK, per germline. The CDR3 spans 15 residues.

The chain joins TRBV9 to TRBJ1-5; 10 positions agree with TRBD1. V gave up 4 bases and J gave up 6 bases; unmatched junction bases: 7. Germline CDR1 is SGDLS and CDR2 is YYNGEE. This CDR3 has 15 amino acids. The CDR3 spells CASSLGTGAFQPQHF. The CDR3 DNA is TGTGCCAGCAGCCTAGGGACAGGGGCCTTTCAGCCCCAGCATTTT.

V and J are TRBV24-1 and TRBJ1-5; 11 bases map to TRBD1. In germline, CDR1 is KGHDR, CDR2 SFDVKD. The CDR3 length is 16 residues. The V and J ends lost 4 bases and 6 bases, in that order; junction bases with no gene match: 7. The CDR3 region has the DNA TGTGCCACCAGTGACAACGGACAGGGGGCTGGTCAGCCCCAGCATTTT. Amino acids: CATSDNGQGAGQPQHF.

V is TRBV27 and J is TRBJ2-4; TRBD2 might be the D (6 bases). The V gene lost 7 bases and the J gene lost 0 bases, with 10 bases spanning the gap. From germline, CDR1 is MNHEY and CDR2 SMNVEV (reference sequence). This CDR3 has 14 residues. The CDR3 sequence: CASMGRLAKNIQYF. In nucleotides, the CDR3 is TGTGCCAGCATGGGGAGGTTAGCCAAAAACATTCAGTACTTC.

This clone occurred once. This chain connects TRBV6-6 to TRBJ2-4; TRBD2 agrees at 9 bases. Trimming took 8 bases from V and 0 from J; bases not matched to a gene: 23. The germline V gene has CDR1 MNHNY and CDR2 SVGAGI (reference sequence). The CDR3 is 21 amino acids. The CDR3 nucleotides read TGTGCCAGCCGTCTAACTCTTAGCGGGGGTATGATCAGCGAAGCCAAAAACATTCAGTACTTC. It codes for CASRLTLSGGMISEAKNIQYF.

This sequence joins TRBV6-5 and TRBJ2-1; tentatively, D is TRBD2 (5 bases). Between the trimmed V and J ends, which lost 8 bases and 4 bases, there was a span of 18 bases. The CDR3 has 15 amino acids. Germline V gene sequence: CDR1 MNHEY, CDR2 SVGAGI. CDR3 DNA: TGTGCCAGCCATACGGGAAGAGGGCCTTACAATGAGCAGTTCTTC. Translating it yields CASHTGRGPYNEQFF.

The chain recombines TRBV6-5 with TRBJ1-3; 7 nucleotides match TRBD1. CDR1 and CDR2 from the germline V gene are MNHEY and SVGAGI. V lost 8 bases to trimming and J lost 2 bases; unmatched junction nucleotides: 3. CDR3 length equals 13 residues. The CDR3 spells CASGQATGNTIYF. The CDR3 region has the DNA TGTGCCAGCGGACAGGCAACTGGAAACACCATATATTTT.